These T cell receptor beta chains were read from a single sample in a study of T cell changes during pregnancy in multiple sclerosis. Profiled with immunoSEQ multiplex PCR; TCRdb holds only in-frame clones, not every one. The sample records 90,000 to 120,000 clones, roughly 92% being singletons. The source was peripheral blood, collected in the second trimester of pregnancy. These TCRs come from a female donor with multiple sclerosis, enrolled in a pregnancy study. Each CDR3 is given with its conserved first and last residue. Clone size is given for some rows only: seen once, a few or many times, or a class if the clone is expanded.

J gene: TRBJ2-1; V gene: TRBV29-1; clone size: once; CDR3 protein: CSVCGSGTSGSYNEQFF
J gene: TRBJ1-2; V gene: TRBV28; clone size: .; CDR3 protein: CASSPGTARSDGYTF
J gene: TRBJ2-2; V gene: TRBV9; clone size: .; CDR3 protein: CASTEGHSNTGELFF
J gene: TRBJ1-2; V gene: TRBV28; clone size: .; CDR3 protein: CASSSQLDTYGYTF
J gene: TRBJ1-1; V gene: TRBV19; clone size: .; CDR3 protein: CASSTQRDRGEAFF
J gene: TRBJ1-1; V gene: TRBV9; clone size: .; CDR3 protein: CASSVTPERTEAFF
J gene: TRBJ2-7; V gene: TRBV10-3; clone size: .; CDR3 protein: CAISSTRSEQYF
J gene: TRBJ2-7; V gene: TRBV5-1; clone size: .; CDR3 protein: CASSLAKGGDPYEQYF
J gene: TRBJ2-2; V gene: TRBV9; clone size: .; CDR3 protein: CASSVVQGARTGELFF
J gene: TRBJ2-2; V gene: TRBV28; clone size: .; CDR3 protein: CASSLGGQGYTGELFF
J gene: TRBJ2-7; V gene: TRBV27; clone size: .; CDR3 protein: CASTPHRGYRLYEQYF
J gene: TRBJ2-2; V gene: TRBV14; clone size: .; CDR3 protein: CASRRRERDSTGELFF
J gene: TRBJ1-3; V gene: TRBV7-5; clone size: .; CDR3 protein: CVRSDIRGQTDESSGNTIYF
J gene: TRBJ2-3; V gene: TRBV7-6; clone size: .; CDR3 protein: CASSSGNTDTQYF
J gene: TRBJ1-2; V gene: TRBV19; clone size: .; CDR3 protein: CASIDRGGSYGYTF
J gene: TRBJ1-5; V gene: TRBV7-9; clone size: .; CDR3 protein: CASTDSGGSNQPQHF
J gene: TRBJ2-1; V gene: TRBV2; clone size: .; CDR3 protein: CASELLAGAYNEQFF
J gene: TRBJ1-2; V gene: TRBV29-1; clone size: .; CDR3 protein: CSVLAGALAYGYTF
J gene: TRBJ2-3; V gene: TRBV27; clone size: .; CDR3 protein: CASSLSAMGAHTDTQYF
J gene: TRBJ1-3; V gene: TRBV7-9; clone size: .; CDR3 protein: CASSLMRQGGNTIYF
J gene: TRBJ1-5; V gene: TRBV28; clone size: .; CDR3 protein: CASSLNMGQVLYQPQHF
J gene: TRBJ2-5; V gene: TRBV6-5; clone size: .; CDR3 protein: CASSPRGGQETQYF
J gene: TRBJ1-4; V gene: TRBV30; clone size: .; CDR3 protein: CAWSDSGQVAKLFF